These 6 T cell receptor beta chains were sequenced from one sample in a study of vaccination and CD4 T cells after COVID-19. Sequenced with the Oncomine TCR Beta short-read assay was DNA taken from cultured CD4+ T cells. TCRdb reprocessed the PCR reads with MiXCR, giving one entry per CDR3 protein. Found here are about 21,000 distinct CDR3 sequences, 30% to 45% of them singletons; the top ten hold 2.6%. The sample's time point: late sampling 161 to 241 days after vaccination in a few convalescent patients. Treatment reported: approximately 9-day PBMC culture with coronavirus spike peptide pools or control peptides (ViraFEST assay). These TCRs are of unknown antigen specificity. Sample: CD4+ T cells from blood, cultured in vitro, taken about 7 months after SARS-CoV-2 vaccination. Receptor source: a human donor who had recovered from COVID-19.

The rearrangement uses TRBV7-3 and TRBJ2-7; TRBD1 matches at 9 bases. The CDR3 sequence is 15 residues long. V was clipped by 3 bases and J by 3 bases; unmatched bases: 6. The V gene's germline CDR1 is SGHTA and CDR2 FQGTGA. The CDR3 DNA reads TGTGCCAGCAGCTTGGGGACAGGGCAGGTCTACGAGCAGTACTTC. It codes for CASSLGTGQVYEQYF. Complete variable domain (other parts from reference TRBV7-3 and TRBJ2-7): GAGVSQTPSNKVTEKGKYVELRCDPISGHTALYWYRQSLGQGPEFLIYFQGTGAADDSGLPNDRFFAVRPEGSVSTLKIQRTERGDSAVYLCASSLGTGQVYEQYFGPGTRLTVT.

This clonotype was seen a few times. V gene TRBV20-1 combines with J gene TRBJ2-7; 13 bases agree with TRBD2. This CDR3 is 15 amino acids long. After removal of 5 bases from V and 4 bases from J, the junction contained 8 bases not matched to a gene. Per the germline V gene, CDR1 is DFQATT and CDR2 is SNEGSKA (reference sequence). The CDR3, as DNA: TGCAGTGCTGGTACTAGCGGGAGGGCCAGGTACGAGCAGTACTTC. This translates into CSAGTSGRARYEQYF.

The chain couples TRBV20-1 to TRBJ2-2, with TRBD2 matching over 12 bases. Looked up from germline, CDR1 is DFQATT and CDR2 is SNEGSKA (reference sequence). V trimming: 6 bases; J trimming: 1 base; junction bases outside the gene matches: 3. The CDR3 is 15 residues long. CDR3 in amino acids: CSAKLAGGNTGELFF. The CDR3 DNA sequence: TGCAGTGCGAAACTAGCGGGAGGGAACACCGGGGAGCTGTTTTTT.

Only one count was recorded for this clonotype. The chain uses TRBV12-3 or TRBV12-4 and TRBJ2-5; D possibly corresponds to TRBD2 (6 bases). This CDR3 is 15 amino acids long. V was clipped by 6 bases and J by 4 bases, with 18 bases between them. The CDR3 sequence: CASSPLMGGRETQYF. CDR3 in DNA: TGTGCCAGCAGCCCCCTAATGGGAGGAAGAGAGACCCAGTACTTC.

This chain uses TRBV6-1 with TRBJ1-6, with D possibly matching TRBD1 (6 bases). V was clipped by 11 bases and J by 0 bases, with 8 bases between them. CDR1 MNHNS and CDR2 SASEGT come from the germline V gene. The CDR3 has 13 amino acids. Written as DNA, the CDR3 is TGTGCCGGACAGAGCTCCTATAATTCACCCCTCCACTTT. This translates into CAGQSSYNSPLHF.

This clonotype has only a few counts. The V and J genes are TRBV2 and TRBJ2-5, with TRBD2 matching over 9 bases. The CDR3 is 14 amino acids. V dropped 6 bases and J dropped 4; count of bases not matched to a gene: 6. Germline values: CDR1 SNHLY, CDR2 FYNNEI. The CDR3 protein is CASRLAGALETQYF. CDR3 DNA: TGTGCCAGCAGGTTAGCGGGAGCATTAGAGACCCAGTACTTC.